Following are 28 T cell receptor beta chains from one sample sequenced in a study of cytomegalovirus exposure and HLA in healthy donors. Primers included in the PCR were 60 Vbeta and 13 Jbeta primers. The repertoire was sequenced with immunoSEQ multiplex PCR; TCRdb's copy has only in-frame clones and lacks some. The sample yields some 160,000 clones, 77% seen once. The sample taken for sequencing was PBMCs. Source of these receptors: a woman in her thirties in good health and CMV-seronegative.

CDR3: CASSQDRGRIQPQHF. The CDR3 nucleotides are TGTGCCAGCAGCCAGGACAGGGGGCGTATTCAGCCCCAGCATTTT. The chain employs TRBV7-2 and TRBJ1-5; TRBD1 agrees at 11 bases. Germline trimming cut 5 bases from V and 6 bases from J; bases unmatched to any gene: 6. Germline CDR1 SGHTA, CDR2 FQGNSA. CDR3 length: 15 amino acids.

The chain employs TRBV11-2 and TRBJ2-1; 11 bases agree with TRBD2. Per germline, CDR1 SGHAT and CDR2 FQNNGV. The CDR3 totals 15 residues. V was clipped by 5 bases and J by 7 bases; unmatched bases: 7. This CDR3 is CASSATSGGWNEQFF. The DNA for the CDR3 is TGTGCCAGCAGCGCCACTAGCGGGGGCTGGAATGAGCAGTTCTTC.

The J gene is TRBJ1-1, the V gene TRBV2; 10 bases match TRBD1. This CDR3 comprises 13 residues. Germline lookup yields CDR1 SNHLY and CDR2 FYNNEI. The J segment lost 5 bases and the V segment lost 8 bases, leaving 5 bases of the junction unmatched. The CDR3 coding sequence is TGTGCCAGCCGGGACAGGGGAAGTACTGAAGCTTTCTTT. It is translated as CASRDRGSTEAFF. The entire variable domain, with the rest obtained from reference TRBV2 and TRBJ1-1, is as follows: EPEVTQTPSHQVTQMGQEVILRCVPISNHLYFYWYRQILGQKVEFLVSFYNNEISEKSEIFDDQFSVERPDGSNFTLKIRSTKLEDSAMYFCASRDRGSTEAFFGQGTRLTVV.

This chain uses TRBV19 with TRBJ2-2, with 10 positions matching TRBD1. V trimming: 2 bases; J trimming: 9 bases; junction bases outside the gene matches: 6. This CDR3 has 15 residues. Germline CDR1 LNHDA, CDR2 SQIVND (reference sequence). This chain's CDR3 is CASSIPWGQGRELFF. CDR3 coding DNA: TGTGCCAGTAGTATACCTTGGGGACAGGGGAGGGAGCTGTTTTTT.

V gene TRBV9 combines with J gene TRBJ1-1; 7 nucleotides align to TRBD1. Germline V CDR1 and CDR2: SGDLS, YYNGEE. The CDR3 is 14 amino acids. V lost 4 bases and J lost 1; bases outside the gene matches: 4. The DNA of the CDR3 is TGTGCCAGCAGCAGGGGGACAGAGAACACTGAAGCTTTCTTT. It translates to CASSRGTENTEAFF.

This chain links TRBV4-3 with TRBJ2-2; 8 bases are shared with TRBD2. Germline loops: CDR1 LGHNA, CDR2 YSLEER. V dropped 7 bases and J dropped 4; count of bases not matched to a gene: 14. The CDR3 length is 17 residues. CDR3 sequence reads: CASTPKALAEGTGELFF. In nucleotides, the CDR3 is TGCGCCAGCACCCCCAAGGCACTAGCGGAGGGCACCGGGGAGCTGTTTTTT.

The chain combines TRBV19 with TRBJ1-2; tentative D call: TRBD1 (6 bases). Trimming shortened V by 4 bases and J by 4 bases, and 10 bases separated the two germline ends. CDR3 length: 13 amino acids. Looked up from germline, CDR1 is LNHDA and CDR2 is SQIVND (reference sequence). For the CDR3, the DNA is TGTGCCAGTAGTAACGGACAGCCCTATGGCTACACCTTC. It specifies CASSNGQPYGYTF.

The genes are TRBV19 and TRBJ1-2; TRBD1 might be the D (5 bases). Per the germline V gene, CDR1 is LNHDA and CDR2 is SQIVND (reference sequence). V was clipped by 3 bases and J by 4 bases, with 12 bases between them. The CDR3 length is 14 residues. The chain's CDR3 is CASSIGQGLYGYTF. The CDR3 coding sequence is TGTGCCAGTAGTATCGGACAAGGCCTCTATGGCTACACCTTC.

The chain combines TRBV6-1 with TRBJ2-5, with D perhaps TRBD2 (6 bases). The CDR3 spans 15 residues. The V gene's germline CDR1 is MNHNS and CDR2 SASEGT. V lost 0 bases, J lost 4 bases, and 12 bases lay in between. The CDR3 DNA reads TGTGCCAGCAGTGAAGCGGGCGGGACGGGAGAGACCCAGTACTTC. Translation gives CASSEAGGTGETQYF.

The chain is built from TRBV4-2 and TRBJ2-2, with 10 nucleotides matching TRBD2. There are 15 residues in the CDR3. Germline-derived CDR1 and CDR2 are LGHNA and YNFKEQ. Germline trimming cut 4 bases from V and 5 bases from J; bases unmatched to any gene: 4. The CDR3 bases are TGTGCCAGCAGCCTGGGGACTAGCGCGACCGGGGAGCTGTTTTTT. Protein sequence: CASSLGTSATGELFF.

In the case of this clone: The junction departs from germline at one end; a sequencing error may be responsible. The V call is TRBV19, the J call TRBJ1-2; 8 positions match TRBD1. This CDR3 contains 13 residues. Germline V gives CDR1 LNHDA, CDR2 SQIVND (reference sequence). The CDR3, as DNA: TGTGCCAGTAGTTATAACAGGGGGTATGGCTACCCCTTC. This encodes CASSYNRGYGYPF.

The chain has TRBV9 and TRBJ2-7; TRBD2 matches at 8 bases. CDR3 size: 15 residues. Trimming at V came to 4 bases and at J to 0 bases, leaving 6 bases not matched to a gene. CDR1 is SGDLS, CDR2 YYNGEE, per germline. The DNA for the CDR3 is TGTGCCAGCAGCCCAGGGACTAGTCTCTCCTACGAGCAGTACTTC. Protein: CASSPGTSLSYEQYF.

CDR3 in amino acids: CASTRSGQGGSYNSPLHF. CDR3 sequence (DNA): TGTGCCAGCACGCGATCCGGGCAGGGGGGATCCTATAATTCACCCCTCCACTTT. V is TRBV7-9 and J is TRBJ1-6; 7 nucleotides align to TRBD1. The V segment lost 7 bases and the J segment 1 base; nucleotides outside the gene matches: 13. CDR3 length: 18 residues. Germline loops: CDR1 SEHNR, CDR2 FQNEAQ (reference sequence).

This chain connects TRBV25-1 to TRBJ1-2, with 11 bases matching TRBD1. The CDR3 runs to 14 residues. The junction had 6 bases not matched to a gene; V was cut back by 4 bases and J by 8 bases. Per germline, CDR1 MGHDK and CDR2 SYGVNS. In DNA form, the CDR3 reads TGTGCCAGCAGTGTCCTCGGGACAGGGGGAGGCTACACCTTC. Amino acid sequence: CASSVLGTGGGYTF.

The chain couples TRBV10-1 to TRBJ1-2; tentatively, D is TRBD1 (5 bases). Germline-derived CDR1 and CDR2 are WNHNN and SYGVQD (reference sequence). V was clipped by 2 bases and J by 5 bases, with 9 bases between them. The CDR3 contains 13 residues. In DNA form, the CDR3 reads TGCGCCAGCAGTGAGACAGGAACTTATGGCTACACCTTC. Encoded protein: CASSETGTYGYTF.

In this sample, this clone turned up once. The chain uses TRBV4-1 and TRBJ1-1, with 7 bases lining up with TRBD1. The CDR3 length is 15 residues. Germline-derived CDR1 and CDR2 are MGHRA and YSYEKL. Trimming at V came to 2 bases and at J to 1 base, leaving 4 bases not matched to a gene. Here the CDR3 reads CASSQPGGQNTEAFF. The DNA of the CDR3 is TGCGCCAGCAGCCAACCAGGGGGTCAGAACACTGAAGCTTTCTTT.

CDR3 in amino acids: CASSPRRAGGMEQYF. The DNA for the CDR3 is TGTGCCAGCAGTCCCCGGAGAGCGGGAGGGATGGAGCAGTACTTC. The chain links TRBV27 to TRBJ2-7; 10 nucleotides match TRBD2. The CDR3 length is 15 residues. From germline, CDR1 is MNHEY and CDR2 SMNVEV (reference sequence). V trimming: 5 bases; J trimming: 7 bases; junction bases outside the gene matches: 11.

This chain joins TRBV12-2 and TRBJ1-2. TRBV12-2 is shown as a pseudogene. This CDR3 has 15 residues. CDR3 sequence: CASRFETSPGSGYTF. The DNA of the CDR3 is TGTGCAAGTCGCTTCGAGACATCCCCCGGGAGCGGCTACACCTTC.

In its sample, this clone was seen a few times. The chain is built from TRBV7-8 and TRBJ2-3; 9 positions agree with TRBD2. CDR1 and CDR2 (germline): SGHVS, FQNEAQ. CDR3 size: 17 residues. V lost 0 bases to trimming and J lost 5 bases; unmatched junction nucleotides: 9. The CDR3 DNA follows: TGTGCCAGCAGCTTAGCCCCCAGCGGGGGGCTCGGAGATACGCAGTATTTT. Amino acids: CASSLAPSGGLGDTQYF.

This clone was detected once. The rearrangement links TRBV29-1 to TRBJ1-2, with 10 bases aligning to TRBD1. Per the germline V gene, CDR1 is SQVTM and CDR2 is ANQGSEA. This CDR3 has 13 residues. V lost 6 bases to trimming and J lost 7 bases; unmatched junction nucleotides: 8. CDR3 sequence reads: CSVERQGAGGYTF. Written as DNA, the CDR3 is TGCAGCGTCGAGCGACAGGGGGCGGGTGGCTACACCTTC.

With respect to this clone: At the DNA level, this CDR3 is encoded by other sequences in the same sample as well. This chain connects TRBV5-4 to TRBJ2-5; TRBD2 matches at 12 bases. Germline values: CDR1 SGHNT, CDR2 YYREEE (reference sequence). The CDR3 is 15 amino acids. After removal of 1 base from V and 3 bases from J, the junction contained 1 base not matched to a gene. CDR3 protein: CASSLRLAGEETQYF. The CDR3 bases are TGTGCCAGCAGCTTGAGACTAGCGGGAGAAGAGACCCAGTACTTC.

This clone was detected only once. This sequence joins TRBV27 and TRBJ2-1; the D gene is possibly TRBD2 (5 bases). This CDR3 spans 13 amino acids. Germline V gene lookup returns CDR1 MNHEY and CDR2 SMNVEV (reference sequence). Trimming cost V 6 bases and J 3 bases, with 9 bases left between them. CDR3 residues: CASREGNYNEQFF. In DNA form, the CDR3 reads TGTGCCAGCAGAGAGGGAAACTACAATGAGCAGTTCTTC.

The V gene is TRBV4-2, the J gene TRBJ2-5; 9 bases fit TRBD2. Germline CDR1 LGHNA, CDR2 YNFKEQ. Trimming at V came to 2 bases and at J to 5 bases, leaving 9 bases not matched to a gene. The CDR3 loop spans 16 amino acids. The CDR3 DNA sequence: TGTGCCAGCAGCCAACTTAGCGGGGGCTCTGTGGAGACCCAGTACTTC. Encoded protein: CASSQLSGGSVETQYF.

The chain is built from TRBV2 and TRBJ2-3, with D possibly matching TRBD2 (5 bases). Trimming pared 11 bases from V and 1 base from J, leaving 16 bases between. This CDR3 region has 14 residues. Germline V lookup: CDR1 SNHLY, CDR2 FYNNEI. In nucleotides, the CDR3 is TGTGCCCAAGGTCTAGCTTTGCGCACAGATACGCAGTATTTT. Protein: CAQGLALRTDTQYF.

The CDR3 sequence is CASSLEGAGSNEKLFF. CDR3 DNA sequence: TGTGCCAGCAGTTTGGAGGGGGCAGGGAGTAATGAAAAACTGTTTTTT. The chain has TRBV28 and TRBJ1-4; TRBD1 matches 7 bases. Germline V CDR1 and CDR2: MDHEN, SYDVKM. CDR3 size: 16 residues. The junction had 8 bases not matched to a gene; V was cut back by 3 bases and J by 4 bases.

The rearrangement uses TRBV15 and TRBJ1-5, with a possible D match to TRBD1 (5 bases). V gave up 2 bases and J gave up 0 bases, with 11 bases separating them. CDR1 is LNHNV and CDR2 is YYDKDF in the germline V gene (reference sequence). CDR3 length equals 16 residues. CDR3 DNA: TGTGCCACCAGCAGATCCAGGGACTATAGCAATCAGCCCCAGCATTTT. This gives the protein CATSRSRDYSNQPQHF. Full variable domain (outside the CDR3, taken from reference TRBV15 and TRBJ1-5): DAMVIQNPRYQVTQFGKPVTLSCSQTLNHNVMYWYQQKSSQAPKLLFHYYDKDFNNEADTPDNFQSRRPNTSFCFLDIRSPGLGDTAMYLCATSRSRDYSNQPQHFGDGTRLSIL.

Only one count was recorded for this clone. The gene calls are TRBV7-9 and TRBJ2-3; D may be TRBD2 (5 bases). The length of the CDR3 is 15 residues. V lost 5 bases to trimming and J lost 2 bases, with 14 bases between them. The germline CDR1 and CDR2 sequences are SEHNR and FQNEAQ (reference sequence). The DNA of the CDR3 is TGTGCCAGCAGCAACCGGGGAGCCCACACAGATACGCAGTATTTT. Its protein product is CASSNRGAHTDTQYF.

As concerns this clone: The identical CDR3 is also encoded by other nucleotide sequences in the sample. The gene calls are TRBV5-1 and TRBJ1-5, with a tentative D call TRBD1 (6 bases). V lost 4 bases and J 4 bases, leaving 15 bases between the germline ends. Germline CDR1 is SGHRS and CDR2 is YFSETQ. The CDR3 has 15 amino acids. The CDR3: CASSLGQGGNQPQHF. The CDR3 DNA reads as TGCGCCAGCAGCCTGGGACAAGGAGGGAATCAGCCCCAGCATTTT.